These T cell receptor beta chains were read from a single sample in a study of beta chain features in type 1 diabetes. Clones were sequenced by immunoSEQ multiplex PCR, and TCRdb holds only the in-frame ones, with some missing. The sample yields about 290,000 clones, about 7.8% seen once. The source material was central memory CD4+ T cells from blood. All receptors derive from a young woman in good health. Both conserved end residues are part of each CDR3. D genes are given only for firm matches. Rows give clone size only sometimes, using once, few, many, or a class for an expanded clone.

j_gene,v_gene,abundance,d_gene,CDR3aa,CDR3nt
TRBJ2-3,TRBV10-3,many,-,CAISASTGLNTDTQYF,TGTGCCATCAGTGCCTCCACGGGACTCAACACAGATACGCAGTATTTT
TRBJ2-3,TRBV2,-,TRBD2,CATNIAGGLSTDTQYF,TGTGCCACGAATATCGCGGGGGGGCTTAGCACAGATACGCAGTATTTT
TRBJ2-3,TRBV5-1,few,TRBD1,CASSPGTGGNTDTQYF,TGCGCCAGCAGCCCGGGGACAGGGGGCAACACAGATACGCAGTATTTT
TRBJ1-5,TRBV5-6,few,-,CASQDSPGGNQPQHF,TGTGCCAGCCAGGACAGCCCTGGGGGCAATCAGCCCCAGCATTTT
TRBJ1-2,TRBV7-9,few,TRBD1,CASSSASTGDGGGYTF,TGTGCCAGCAGCTCCGCCTCCACAGGGGACGGGGGTGGCTACACCTTC
TRBJ1-1,TRBV7-9,few,-,CASSLAGGTSEAFF,TGTGCCAGCAGCTTAGCCGGGGGGACGTCTGAAGCTTTCTTT
TRBJ2-3,TRBV5-6,-,TRBD1,CASSLATGQGADTQYF,TGTGCCAGCAGCTTGGCCACGGGACAGGGAGCCGATACGCAGTATTTT
TRBJ2-1,TRBV5-1,many,TRBD1,CASSLAGQSYNEQFF,TGCGCCAGCAGCTTGGCGGGACAGTCCTACAATGAGCAGTTCTTC
TRBJ2-7,TRBV19,-,-,CASRRGYEQYF,TGTGCCAGTCGCAGGGGCTACGAGCAGTACTTC
TRBJ2-4,TRBV11-2,few,TRBD1,CASSLGPRGQFHIQYF,TGTGCCAGCAGCTTAGGGCCGAGGGGGCAGTTCCACATTCAGTACTTC
TRBJ1-1,TRBV19,-,-,CASSSRSTEAFF,TGTGCCAGTAGTTCTCGTAGCACTGAAGCTTTCTTT
TRBJ2-5,TRBV4-3,few,-,CASSQAGRPETQYF,TGCGCCAGCAGCCAAGCCGGTCGACCAGAGACCCAGTACTTC
TRBJ2-5,TRBV6-5,many,TRBD1,CASSYLGQSHF,TGTGCCAGCAGTTACTTGGGACAGTCCCACTTC
TRBJ1-1,TRBV18,-,-,CASSLRGTEAFF,TGTGCCAGCTCACTGAGGGGGACTGAAGCTTTCTTT
TRBJ2-1,TRBV9,-,-,CASSVGRGLWYNEQFF,TGTGCCAGCAGCGTCGGTCGGGGGCTCTGGTACAATGAGCAGTTCTTC
TRBJ1-2,TRBV2,few,TRBD1,CASTTGVNYGYTF,TGTGCCAGCACGACAGGGGTTAACTATGGCTACACCTTC
TRBJ2-5,TRBV4-2,-,TRBD2,CASSPREGQETQYF,TGTGCCAGCAGCCCGAGGGAGGGCCAAGAGACCCAGTACTTC
TRBJ2-1,TRBV4-3,-,TRBD2,CASSPSGGGANEQFF,TGCGCCAGCAGCCCTTCCGGCGGGGGGGCGAATGAGCAGTTCTTC
TRBJ1-1,TRBV7-2,few,-,CASSLTRDKNTEAFF,TGTGCCAGCAGCTTAACCCGGGACAAGAACACTGAAGCTTTCTTT
TRBJ2-7,TRBV19,-,-,CASSLRDIYEQYF,TGTGCCAGTAGTCTCCGGGACATATACGAGCAGTACTTC
TRBJ1-2,TRBV6-5,-,TRBD1,CASSDRGLNGYTF,TGTGCCAGCAGCGACAGGGGTCTCAATGGCTACACCTTC
TRBJ1-1,TRBV5-6,few,-,CASSVGGNTEAFF,TGTGCCAGCAGCGTGGGAGGAAACACTGAAGCTTTCTTT
TRBJ2-2,TRBV30,-,TRBD1,CASTGTGGTGELFF,TGTGCCAGTACCGGGACAGGGGGGACCGGGGAGCTGTTTTTT
TRBJ2-2,TRBV4-2,many,-,CASSQPSGRMNTGELFF,TGTGCCAGCAGCCAACCAAGCGGACGAATGAACACCGGGGAGCTGTTTTTT
TRBJ1-2,TRBV4-1,-,-,CASSQEWPRYGYTF,TGCGCCAGCAGCCAAGAATGGCCGCGTTATGGCTACACCTTC
TRBJ2-7,TRBV7-2,-,TRBD2,CASSRIASGSYEQYF,TGTGCCAGCAGCAGAATAGCTAGCGGGAGCTACGAGCAGTACTTC
TRBJ2-1,TRBV5-4,many,TRBD1,CASSADRGRWEQFF,TGTGCCAGCAGCGCGGACAGGGGGCGCTGGGAGCAGTTCTTC
TRBJ1-1,TRBV10-3,many,-,CAISAQGEGTEAFF,TGTGCCATCAGTGCTCAAGGGGAGGGCACTGAAGCTTTCTTT
TRBJ2-7,TRBV5-6,-,TRBD1,CASRLSDRGLTYEQYF,TGTGCCAGCAGGTTATCTGACAGGGGGCTGACCTACGAGCAGTACTTC
TRBJ1-5,TRBV7-6,-,-,CASSLAGAETNQPQHF,TGTGCCAGCAGCTTAGCAGGCGCAGAAACCAATCAGCCCCAGCATTTT
TRBJ2-5,TRBV30,-,TRBD2,CAWTSGMETQYF,TGTGCCTGGACTAGCGGGATGGAGACCCAGTACTTC
TRBJ1-6,TRBV5-1,many,-,CASSRSAQADNSPLHF,TGCGCCAGCAGCCGCTCCGCGCAGGCAGATAATTCACCCCTCCACTTT
TRBJ1-1,TRBV4-3,-,-,CASSQGFRTVAFF,TGCGCCAGCAGCCAAGGCTTCAGGACTGTCGCTTTCTTT
TRBJ2-2,TRBV28,-,-,CASGSDGGTTGELFF,TGTGCCAGCGGCTCGGACGGAGGAACAACCGGGGAGCTGTTTTTT
TRBJ2-3,TRBV9,few,-,CASSVERDTPNTQYF,TGTGCCAGCAGCGTAGAACGGGACACCCCAAATACGCAGTATTTT
TRBJ2-3,TRBV29-1,few,TRBD2,CSVEGTALAGGTDTQYF,TGCAGCGTTGAAGGGACGGCCTTAGCGGGAGGCACAGATACGCAGTATTTT
TRBJ1-5,TRBV2,few,TRBD1,CASKGQGHQPQHF,TGTGCCAGCAAGGGACAGGGTCACCAGCCCCAGCATTTT
TRBJ2-3,TRBV2,-,-,CASNQQGLGTDTQYF,TGTGCCAGCAACCAACAGGGTTTAGGCACAGATACGCAGTATTTT
TRBJ2-3,TRBV9,-,-,CASSARSGPLTDTQYF,TGTGCCAGCAGCGCGCGTAGCGGCCCTCTCACAGATACGCAGTATTTT
TRBJ1-2,TRBV28,-,TRBD1,CASRQKRDSFYGYTF,TGTGCCAGCAGGCAGAAACGGGACAGCTTCTATGGCTACACCTTC
TRBJ1-3,TRBV28,few,-,CASNFGPHGGNTIYF,TGTGCCAGCAACTTTGGGCCGCACGGGGGAAACACCATATATTTT
TRBJ2-2,TRBV9,-,-,CASSGGGMDNGELFF,TGTGCCAGCAGCGGAGGCGGGATGGATAACGGGGAGCTGTTTTTT
TRBJ2-5,TRBV7-3,-,TRBD2,CASSLSGRVETQYF,TGTGCCAGCAGCCTTAGCGGGAGGGTGGAGACCCAGTACTTC
TRBJ2-7,TRBV7-3,few,TRBD1,CASSLWTGSNEQYF,TGTGCCAGCAGCTTGTGGACAGGGAGCAACGAGCAGTACTTC
TRBJ1-2,TRBV15,few,-,CATSRDEGPFGYTF,TGTGCCACCAGCAGAGATGAGGGCCCTTTTGGCTACACCTTC
TRBJ2-2,TRBV19,-,-,CASTDSPVGTGELFF,TGTGCCAGTACCGATAGCCCGGTCGGGACCGGGGAGCTGTTTTTT
TRBJ2-5,TRBV7-2,few,TRBD1,CASSFSRDRGETQYF,TGTGCCAGCAGCTTCAGCCGGGACAGGGGAGAGACCCAGTACTTC
TRBJ2-5,TRBV5-4,-,TRBD1,CASSAGTAKEETQYF,TGTGCCAGCAGCGCCGGGACAGCAAAAGAAGAGACCCAGTACTTC
TRBJ1-3,TRBV4-3,few,-,CASSQDGLNSGNTIYF,TGCGCCAGCAGCCAAGATGGACTTAACTCTGGAAACACCATATATTTT
TRBJ2-5,TRBV4-1,-,-,CASSQQSQPETQYF,TGCGCCAGCAGCCAACAGAGCCAGCCCGAGACCCAGTACTTC
TRBJ1-5,TRBV19,-,TRBD1,CASRYGTGGNQPQHF,TGTGCCAGTAGATACGGGACAGGGGGCAATCAGCCCCAGCATTTT
TRBJ1-5,TRBV5-6,few,TRBD1,CASSALGQGVSNQPQHF,TGTGCCAGCAGCGCCCTGGGACAGGGGGTTAGCAATCAGCCCCAGCATTTT
TRBJ2-3,TRBV10-3,few,TRBD2,CAISDPITSGGTNSDTQYF,TGTGCCATCAGTGACCCGATCACTAGCGGGGGGACGAATTCAGATACGCAGTATTTT
TRBJ2-7,TRBV30,few,-,CAWSPTSYEQYF,TGTGCCTGGAGTCCGACCTCCTACGAGCAGTACTTC
TRBJ2-5,TRBV29-1,few,TRBD2,CSVEDAGGQETQYF,TGCAGCGTTGAAGATGCGGGGGGCCAAGAGACCCAGTACTTC